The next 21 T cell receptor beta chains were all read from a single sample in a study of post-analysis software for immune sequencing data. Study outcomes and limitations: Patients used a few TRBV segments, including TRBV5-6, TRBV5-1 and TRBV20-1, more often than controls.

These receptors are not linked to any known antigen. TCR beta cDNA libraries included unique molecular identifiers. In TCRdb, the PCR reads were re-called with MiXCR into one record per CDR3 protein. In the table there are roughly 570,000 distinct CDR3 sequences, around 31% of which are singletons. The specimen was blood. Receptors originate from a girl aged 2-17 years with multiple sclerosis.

As DNA, the CDR3 is TGCAGTGCTAGAGATCGTGGACTAGCGGGGGGTTACTACGAGCAGTACTTC. It encodes CSARDRGLAGGYYEQYF. The chain combines TRBV20-1 with TRBJ2-7, with TRBD2 matching 14 bases. The CDR3 totals 17 residues. The ends lost 0 bases at V and 3 bases at J; junction bases unmatched: 7. Germline CDR1 and CDR2: DFQATT and SNEGSKA (reference sequence).

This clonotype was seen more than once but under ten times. This chain's CDR3 is CASSLGTSALGYTF. CDR3 in DNA: TGTGCCAGCAGCTTAGGGACTTCCGCCCTTGGCTACACCTTC. The V call is TRBV7-9, the J call TRBJ1-2, with unresolved D. Germline CDR1 SEHNR, CDR2 FQNEAQ (reference sequence). Trimming removed 1 base at V and 7 bases at J, with 13 bases between. The length of the CDR3 is 14 residues.

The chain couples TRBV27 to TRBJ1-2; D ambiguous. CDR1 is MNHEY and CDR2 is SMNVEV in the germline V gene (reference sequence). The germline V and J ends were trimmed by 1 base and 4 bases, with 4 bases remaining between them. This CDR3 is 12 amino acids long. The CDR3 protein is CASSLYSYGYTF. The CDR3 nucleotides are TGTGCCAGCAGTTTATACAGCTATGGCTACACCTTC.

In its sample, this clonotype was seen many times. CDR3 amino acids: CASSLTQGADTQYF. The CDR3 region has the DNA TGTGCCAGCAGCCTAACCCAGGGCGCAGATACGCAGTATTTT. This chain links TRBV7-9 with TRBJ2-3; D is possibly TRBD1 (5 bases). From germline, CDR1 is SEHNR and CDR2 FQNEAQ (reference sequence). V was shortened by 5 bases and J by 4 bases, with 13 bases between the two germline ends. The CDR3 runs 14 residues.

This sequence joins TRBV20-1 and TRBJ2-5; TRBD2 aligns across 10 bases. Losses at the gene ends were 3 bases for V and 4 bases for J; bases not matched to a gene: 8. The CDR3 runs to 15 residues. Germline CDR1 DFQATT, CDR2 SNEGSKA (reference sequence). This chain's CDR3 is CSASSSPSGGETQYF. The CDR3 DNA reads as TGCAGTGCTAGCAGTTCTCCTAGCGGGGGAGAGACCCAGTACTTC.

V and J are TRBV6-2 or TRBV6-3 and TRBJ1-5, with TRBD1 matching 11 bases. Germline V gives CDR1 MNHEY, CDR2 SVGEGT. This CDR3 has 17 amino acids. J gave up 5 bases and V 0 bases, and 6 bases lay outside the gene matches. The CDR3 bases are TGTGCCAGCAGTTACTCGAGAGGGGGACAGGGGGATCAGCCCCAGCATTTT. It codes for CASSYSRGGQGDQPQHF.

CDR3 amino acids: CASRTGRNTEAFF. In DNA form, the CDR3 reads TGTGCCAGCAGGACAGGACGGAACACTGAAGCTTTCTTT. V is TRBV28 and J is TRBJ1-1, with D tentatively TRBD1 (6 bases). The CDR3 extends over 13 amino acids. V lost 6 bases, J lost 1 base, and 9 bases lay in between. CDR1 MDHEN and CDR2 SYDVKM come from the germline V gene.

CDR3 DNA sequence: TGTGCCATCAGTGAGAGGGGCGTAAGCACAGATACGCAGTATTTT. Translating it yields CAISERGVSTDTQYF. This sequence joins TRBV10-3 and TRBJ2-3; D is possibly TRBD1 (5 bases). Germline CDR1 reads ENHRY; CDR2 reads SYGVKD. The CDR3 totals 15 residues. Trimming took 2 bases from V and 0 from J, leaving 9 bases between them.

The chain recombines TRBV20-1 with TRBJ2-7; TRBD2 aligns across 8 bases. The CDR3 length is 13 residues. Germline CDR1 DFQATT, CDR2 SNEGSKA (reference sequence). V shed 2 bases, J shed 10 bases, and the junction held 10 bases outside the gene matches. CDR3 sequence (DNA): TGCAGTGCTAGATCAGGGAGGCGGGAGGCCCAGTACTTC. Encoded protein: CSARSGRREAQYF.

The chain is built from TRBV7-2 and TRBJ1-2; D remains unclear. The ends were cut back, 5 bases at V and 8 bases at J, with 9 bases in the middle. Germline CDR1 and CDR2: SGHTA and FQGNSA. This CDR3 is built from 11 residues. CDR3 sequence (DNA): TGTGCCAGCAGCCCGGACGTGGGCTACACCTTC. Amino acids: CASSPDVGYTF.

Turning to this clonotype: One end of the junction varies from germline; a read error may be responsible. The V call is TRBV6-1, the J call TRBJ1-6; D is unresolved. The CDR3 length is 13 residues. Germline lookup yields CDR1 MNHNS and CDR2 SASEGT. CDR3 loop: CAGGIGNNSPPHF. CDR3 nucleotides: TGTGCCGGCGGGATAGGGAATAATTCACCCCCCCACTTT.

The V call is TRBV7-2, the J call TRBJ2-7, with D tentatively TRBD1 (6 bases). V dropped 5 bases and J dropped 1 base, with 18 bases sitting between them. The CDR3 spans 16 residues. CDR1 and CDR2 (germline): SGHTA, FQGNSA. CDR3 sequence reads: CASSQDDRKGSYEQYF. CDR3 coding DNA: TGTGCCAGCAGCCAAGACGACAGGAAGGGATCCTACGAGCAGTACTTC.

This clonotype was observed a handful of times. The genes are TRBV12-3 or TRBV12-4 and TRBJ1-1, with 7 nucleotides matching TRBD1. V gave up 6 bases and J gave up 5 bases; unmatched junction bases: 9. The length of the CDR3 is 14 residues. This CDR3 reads CASSVSGGETEAFF. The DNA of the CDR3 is TGTGCCAGCAGCGTATCAGGGGGAGAAACTGAAGCTTTCTTT.

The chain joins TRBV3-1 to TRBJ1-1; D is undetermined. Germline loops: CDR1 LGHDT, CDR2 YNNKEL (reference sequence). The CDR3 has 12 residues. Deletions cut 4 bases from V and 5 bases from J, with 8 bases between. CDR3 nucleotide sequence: TGTGCCAGCAGCCTGGAGGCAACTGAAGCTTTCTTT. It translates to CASSLEATEAFF.

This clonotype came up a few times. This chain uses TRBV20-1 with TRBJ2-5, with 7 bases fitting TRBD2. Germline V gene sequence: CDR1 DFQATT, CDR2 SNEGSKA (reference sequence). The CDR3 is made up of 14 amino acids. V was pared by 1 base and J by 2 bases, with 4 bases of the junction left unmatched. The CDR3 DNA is TGCAGTGCTAGAGTTACGGGGGGTCAAGAGACCCAGTACTTC. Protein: CSARVTGGQETQYF.

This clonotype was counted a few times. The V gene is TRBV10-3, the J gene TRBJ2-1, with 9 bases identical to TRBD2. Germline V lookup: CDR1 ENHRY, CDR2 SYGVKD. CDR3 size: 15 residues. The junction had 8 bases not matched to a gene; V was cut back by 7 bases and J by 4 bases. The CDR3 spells CAITVSGGLYNEQFF. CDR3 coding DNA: TGTGCCATCACCGTAAGCGGGGGGCTTTACAATGAGCAGTTCTTC.

The CDR3 spells CASSLTDRETYEQYF. CDR3 in DNA: TGTGCCAGCAGCTTAACGGACAGGGAGACCTACGAGCAGTACTTC. This chain connects TRBV7-3 to TRBJ2-5, with TRBD1 matching over 8 bases. Matching the DNA end better, TRBJ2-7 makes the J call doubtful. The CDR3 has 15 amino acids. The germline gives CDR1 SGHTA, CDR2 FQGTGA.

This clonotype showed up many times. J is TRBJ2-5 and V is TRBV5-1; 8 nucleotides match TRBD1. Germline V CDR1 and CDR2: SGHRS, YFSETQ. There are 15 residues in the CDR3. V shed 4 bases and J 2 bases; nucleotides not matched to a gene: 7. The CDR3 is CASSPDRVGQETQYF. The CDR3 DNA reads TGCGCCAGCAGCCCGGACAGGGTTGGACAAGAGACCCAGTACTTC.

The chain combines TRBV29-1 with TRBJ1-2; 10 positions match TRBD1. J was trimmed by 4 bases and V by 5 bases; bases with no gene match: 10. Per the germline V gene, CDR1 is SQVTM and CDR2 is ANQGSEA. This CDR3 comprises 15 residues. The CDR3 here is CSVPGQGQNGYGYTF. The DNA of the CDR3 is TGCAGCGTTCCGGGACAGGGGCAAAACGGCTATGGCTACACCTTC.

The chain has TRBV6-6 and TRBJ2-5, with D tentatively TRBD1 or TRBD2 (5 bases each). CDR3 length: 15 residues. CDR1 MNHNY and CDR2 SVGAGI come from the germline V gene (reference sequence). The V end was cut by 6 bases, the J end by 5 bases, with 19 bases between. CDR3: CASSSPRGEIETQYF. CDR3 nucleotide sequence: TGTGCCAGCAGCTCCCCTCGAGGGGAGATCGAGACCCAGTACTTC.

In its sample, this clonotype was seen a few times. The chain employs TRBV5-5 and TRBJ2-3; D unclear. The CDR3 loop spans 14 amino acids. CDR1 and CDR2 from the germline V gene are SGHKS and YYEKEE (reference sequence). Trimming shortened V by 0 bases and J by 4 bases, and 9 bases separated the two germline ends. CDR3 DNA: TGTGCCAGCAGCTTGGAAGGGCCCCCAGATACGCAGTATTTT. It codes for CASSLEGPPDTQYF.